The 27 T cell receptor beta chains in this list originate from one sample, sequenced in a study of shared clonotypes between healthy human individuals. TCRdb's copy holds only in-frame clones and misses some; the assay was immunoSEQ multiplex PCR. The sample lists more than 2 million clones, nearly 97% occurring once. Sequencing was done on a sample of naive CD4+ T cells sorted from blood. The subset here: CD45RA+ positively selected. These receptors all come from a man in his late teens or twenties in good health.

This rearrangement joins TRBV13 to TRBJ2-7; 7 nucleotides line up with TRBD1. The germline CDR1 and CDR2 sequences are PRHDT and FYEKMQ (reference sequence). This CDR3 comprises 16 residues. V was pared by 7 bases and J by 0 bases, with 12 bases of the junction left unmatched. The CDR3 nucleotides read TGTGCCAGCACTGAAGCCGGGACAGAGAGCTCCTACGAGCAGTACTTC. It translates to CASTEAGTESSYEQYF.

The rearrangement uses TRBV7-9 and TRBJ1-1, with D unclear. This CDR3 region has 13 residues. Trimming removed 2 bases from V and 0 bases from J, with 4 bases in between. Germline V gene lookup returns CDR1 SEHNR and CDR2 FQNEAQ (reference sequence). The CDR3 region is CASSLILNTEAFF. The CDR3 DNA sequence: TGTGCCAGCAGCTTAATTTTGAACACTGAAGCTTTCTTT.

In regard to this clone: Germline is not matched at one junction end, which may reflect a read error. Other nucleotide sequences in the sample specify the same CDR3. The rearrangement uses TRBV2 and TRBJ1-5, with D unclear. The V gene's germline CDR1 is SNHLY and CDR2 FYNNEI. The CDR3 totals 13 residues. The CDR3 reads CASSGDSNQPQHF. CDR3 sequence (DNA): TGTGCCAGCAGCGGGGATAGCAATCAGCCTCAGCATTTT.

V and J are TRBV4-1 and TRBJ2-7; D unresolved. This CDR3 contains 14 residues. CDR1 is MGHRA, CDR2 YSYEKL, per germline. V was trimmed by 3 bases and J by 7 bases, leaving 16 bases between them. The CDR3 sequence is CASSHYGSRSEQYF. The CDR3 nucleotides are TGCGCCAGCAGCCACTACGGATCCCGGTCGGAGCAGTACTTC.

The rearrangement uses TRBV7-9 and TRBJ1-3; possibly TRBD1 for D (5 bases). CDR1 is SEHNR, CDR2 FQNEAQ, per germline (reference sequence). The V and J ends lost 6 bases and 4 bases respectively, with 28 bases between them. CDR3 length: 19 amino acids. DNA for the CDR3: TGTGCCAGCAGAAACAAGGACACGTTGCTCTCAGGATCCGGAAACACCATATATTTT. Its protein is CASRNKDTLLSGSGNTIYF.

The chain employs TRBV6-1 and TRBJ2-7; D gene uncertain. Germline V CDR1 and CDR2: MNHNS, SASEGT. The germline V and J ends were trimmed by 0 bases and 7 bases, with 13 bases remaining between them. The CDR3 loop spans 14 amino acids. As DNA, the CDR3 is TGTGCCAGCAGTGAAGCGCAGAGTTTTCCGGAGCAGTACTTC. It codes for CASSEAQSFPEQYF.

The chain uses TRBV12-5 and TRBJ2-7, with TRBD2 matching 9 bases. The length of the CDR3 is 13 residues. Germline values: CDR1 LGHNT, CDR2 FRNRAP. The V and J ends lost 9 bases and 6 bases, in that order; junction bases with no gene match: 9. As DNA, the CDR3 is TGTGCTAGCTTGCGTAGCGGGAGTTCCGAGCAGTACTTC. Its translation is CASLRSGSSEQYF.

The V call is TRBV7-2, the J call TRBJ2-7; D is ambiguous. Germline-derived CDR1 and CDR2 are SGHTA and FQGNSA. The CDR3 is made up of 11 amino acids. The CDR3 loop is CPSENPYEQYF. In nucleotides, the CDR3 is TGTCCGTCCGAAAATCCCTACGAGCAGTACTTC.

Comments on this clone: The same CDR3 is also encoded by other DNA sequences in this sample. The rearrangement links TRBV5-1 to TRBJ2-3; D perhaps matches TRBD1 (5 bases). The ends were cut back, 0 bases at V and 1 base at J, with 9 bases in the middle. The CDR3 is 15 residues long. Germline V lookup: CDR1 SGHRS, CDR2 YFSETQ. The CDR3: CASSLALTGTDTQYF. CDR3 nucleotides: TGCGCCAGCAGCTTGGCGCTGACAGGCACAGATACGCAGTATTTT.

The rearrangement links TRBV6-5 to TRBJ2-7; the D is unclear. The CDR3 extends over 11 amino acids. Germline V gene lookup returns CDR1 MNHEY and CDR2 SVGAGI. V shed 7 bases and J shed 3 bases, with 7 bases lying between them. In DNA, the CDR3 is TGTGCCAGCACGTGGAACTACGAGCAGTACTTC. This encodes CASTWNYEQYF.

J is TRBJ2-6 and V is TRBV6-6; no firm D call. Germline CDR1 reads MNHNY; CDR2 reads SVGAGI (reference sequence). The ends were cut back, 9 bases at V and 0 bases at J, with 3 bases in the middle. This CDR3 is 12 amino acids long. The CDR3 DNA reads as TGTGCCAGTTACTCTGGGGCCAACGTCCTGACTTTC. It is translated as CASYSGANVLTF.

The CDR3: CSAGAPHLETQYF. CDR3 coding DNA: TGCAGCGCTGGGGCCCCACATTTGGAGACCCAGTACTTC. The J gene is TRBJ2-5, the V gene TRBV29-1, with D possibly TRBD1 on 5 matching bases. From germline, CDR1 is SQVTM and CDR2 ANQGSEA. This CDR3 has 13 residues. V shed 7 bases and J shed 5 bases, with 17 bases lying between them.

The genes are TRBV6-1 and TRBJ2-7; D tentatively reads TRBD1 or TRBD2 (5 bases each). CDR3 length equals 14 residues. The germline V and J ends were trimmed by 7 bases and 2 bases, with 15 bases remaining between them. Germline V gene sequence: CDR1 MNHNS, CDR2 SASEGT. The CDR3 spells CASTVGAGTYEQYF. The DNA of the CDR3 is TGTGCCAGCACGGTCGGGGCCGGAACCTACGAGCAGTACTTC.

The V gene is TRBV10-2, the J gene TRBJ2-2; possible D gene TRBD2, 6 bases. The CDR3 has 14 amino acids. V was pared by 6 bases and J by 3 bases, with 11 bases between. Germline V gene lookup returns CDR1 WSHSY and CDR2 SAAADI. In DNA, the CDR3 is TGCGCCAGCAGGGAGGGCGGCTACACCGGGGAGCTGTTTTTT. This sequence encodes CASREGGYTGELFF.

This chain connects TRBV7-9 to TRBJ2-2; TRBD1 might be the D (6 bases). CDR3 length: 16 residues. V shed 4 bases and J shed 0 bases, with 12 bases lying between them. Germline values: CDR1 SEHNR, CDR2 FQNEAQ (reference sequence). CDR3 protein: CASSSTGPANTGELFF. The CDR3 DNA sequence: TGTGCCAGCAGCTCGACAGGCCCCGCGAACACCGGGGAGCTGTTTTTT.

The chain has TRBV6-5 and TRBJ2-7; tentatively, D is TRBD1 (5 bases). V lost 5 bases and J 4 bases, leaving 15 bases between the germline ends. CDR3 length: 14 amino acids. The V gene's germline CDR1 is MNHEY and CDR2 SVGAGI. The CDR3 is CASSRTVTGYEQYF. CDR3 bases: TGTGCCAGCAGTAGGACCGTAACAGGTTACGAGCAGTACTTC.

This rearrangement joins TRBV5-4 to TRBJ2-1; 16 nucleotides align to TRBD2. Germline CDR1 SGHNT, CDR2 YYREEE (reference sequence). This CDR3 comprises 20 residues. Trimming took 0 bases from V and 9 from J; bases not matched to a gene: 15. The CDR3 DNA reads TGTGCCAGCAGCTTGGACGGCAGAGACGGGACTAGCGGGAGGGCTAGTGAGCAGTTCTTC. Its translation: CASSLDGRDGTSGRASEQFF.

The chain couples TRBV29-1 to TRBJ2-3, with D perhaps matching TRBD2 (6 bases). Trimming took 4 bases from V and 1 from J, leaving 9 bases between them. Germline CDR1 reads SQVTM; CDR2 reads ANQGSEA. The CDR3 runs to 13 residues. CDR3 coding DNA: TGCAGCGTTGGTAGGGAGGGCACAGATACGCAGTATTTT. It codes for CSVGREGTDTQYF.

The rearrangement links TRBV7-2 to TRBJ2-1, with 9 bases that match TRBD2. Germline V CDR1 and CDR2: SGHTA, FQGNSA. V was clipped by 7 bases and J by 0 bases; unmatched bases: 7. The CDR3 contains 16 residues. The CDR3 bases are TGTGCCAGCAACTCTGTAGCGGGAGTCTCCTACAATGAGCAGTTCTTC. Protein product: CASNSVAGVSYNEQFF.

This clone was detected once. This sequence joins TRBV19 and TRBJ2-3, with no clear D. The V gene's germline CDR1 is LNHDA and CDR2 SQIVND (reference sequence). Deletions cut 3 bases from V and 3 bases from J, with 7 bases between. This CDR3 comprises 13 residues. The CDR3 sequence: CASSIQSTDTQYF. The CDR3 DNA follows: TGTGCCAGTAGTATCCAGAGTACAGATACGCAGTATTTT. The full variable domain, rest sourced from reference TRBV19 and TRBJ2-3, is DGGITQSPKYLFRKEGQNVTLSCEQNLNHDAMYWYRQDPGQGLRLIYYSQIVNDFQKGDIAEGYSVSREKKESFPLTVTSAQKNPTAFYLCASSIQSTDTQYFGPGTRLTVL.

The rearrangement links TRBV6-6 to TRBJ1-1, with D perhaps matching TRBD1 (5 bases). The germline V gene encodes CDR1 MNHNY and CDR2 SVGAGI (reference sequence). Trimming shortened V by 2 bases and J by 7 bases, and 8 bases separated the two germline ends. The CDR3 is made up of 12 amino acids. In DNA, the CDR3 is TGTGCCAGCAGTTACGGGGACCGTGAAGCTTTCTTT. It specifies CASSYGDREAFF.

On this clone: This CDR3 is also generated by other DNA sequences in the sample. V gene TRBV28 combines with J gene TRBJ1-2, with D possibly TRBD1 on 6 matching bases. V was clipped by 5 bases and J by 5 bases, with 9 bases between them. The CDR3 has 12 residues. Germline V gene sequence: CDR1 MDHEN, CDR2 SYDVKM. In DNA, the CDR3 is TGTGCCAGCAGTCGGGACATTTATGGCTACACCTTC. Its protein product is CASSRDIYGYTF.

J is TRBJ2-1 and V is TRBV10-3, with 10 bases identical to TRBD1. With 2 bases clipped from V and 6 bases from J, the junction kept 7 bases outside the gene matches. The CDR3 is made up of 16 amino acids. Germline lookup yields CDR1 ENHRY and CDR2 SYGVKD. The DNA of the CDR3 is TGTGCCATCAGTGAGCCCGCCGGGACAGGGGTCAATGAGCAGTTCTTC. It yields the protein CAISEPAGTGVNEQFF.

The rearrangement links TRBV18 to TRBJ2-4; maybe TRBD1 (6 bases). Germline V gives CDR1 KGHSH, CDR2 LQKENI. This CDR3 comprises 16 residues. Trimming removed 3 bases from V and 0 bases from J, with 12 bases in between. The CDR3 DNA follows: TGTGCCAGCTCACCGTTTGTAGGGGGAGCCAAAAACATTCAGTACTTC. It encodes CASSPFVGGAKNIQYF. The variable domain in full, completed from reference TRBV18 and TRBJ2-4, reads NAGVMQNPRHLVRRRGQEARLRCSPMKGHSHVYWYRQLPEEGLKFMVYLQKENIIDESGMPKERFSAEFPKEGPSILRIQQVVRGDSAAYFCASSPFVGGAKNIQYFGAGTRLSVL.

This chain connects TRBV7-2 to TRBJ2-3, with TRBD2 matching 11 bases. Trimming cost V 5 bases and J 3 bases; bases outside gene matches: 7. From germline, CDR1 is SGHTA and CDR2 FQGNSA. The CDR3 is 16 amino acids. The CDR3 spells CASSLLAGVGTDTQYF. The DNA of the CDR3 is TGTGCCAGCAGCCTACTAGCGGGAGTCGGGACAGATACGCAGTATTTT.

The chain links TRBV6-7 to TRBJ2-7, with 7 bases identical to TRBD1. TRBV6-7 is classed as an ORF, of uncertain function. V shed 1 base, J shed 2 bases, and the junction held 14 bases outside the gene matches. The CDR3 has 18 residues. CDR3 protein: CASSYFLDPVTGTYEQYF. Written as DNA, the CDR3 is TGTGCCAGCAGTTACTTTCTGGATCCGGTGACAGGGACCTACGAGCAGTACTTC.

The chain has TRBV4-3 and TRBJ2-1, with 10 positions matching TRBD2. This CDR3 comprises 17 residues. Germline loops: CDR1 LGHNA, CDR2 YSLEER. J gave up 4 bases and V 1 base, and 7 bases lay outside the gene matches. CDR3 bases: TGCGCCAGCAGCCAAGGAACGCTAGCGGGAGTTTACAATGAGCAGTTCTTC. Translation gives CASSQGTLAGVYNEQFF.